The 10 T cell receptor beta chains below all came from one sample that was sequenced in a study of blood T cell repertoires in COVID-19 (dated by TCRdb to 2020 to 2022). Library construction relied on the immunoSEQ multiplex PCR assay. Entries here come from immuneACCESS through TCRdb and include only in-frame sequences with V and J called. Some clones fail to appear in such tables; in the studies checked, an unresolved V gene covers under half of the shortfall, and the cause of the remainder is unknown. This sample holds 350,000 to 450,000 clones; around 89% were observed only once. The ten largest clones take up less than 2% of the sample. The sample was peripheral blood. Receptor source: a woman aged 40 to 50 with COVID-19, enrolled during active disease.

V and J are TRBV5-8 and TRBJ1-6; a possible D gene is TRBD1 (5 bases). Germline-derived CDR1 and CDR2 are SGHTS and YDEGEE. The CDR3 contains 14 residues. Trimming stripped 3 bases from V and 7 bases from J, with 11 bases between. CDR3 region: CASSSWGSNSPLHF. The CDR3 DNA is TGTGCCAGCAGCTCGTGGGGCAGCAATTCACCCCTCCACTTT.

The V call is TRBV18, the J call TRBJ2-5, with 7 positions matching TRBD2. The V gene's germline CDR1 is KGHSH and CDR2 LQKENI. Trimming at V came to 2 bases and at J to 4 bases, leaving 13 bases not matched to a gene. This CDR3 contains 17 residues. CDR3 coding DNA: TGTGCCAGCTCACCATCCCCGGGAGGCTCAAAGGGAGAGACCCAGTACTTC. Translated: CASSPSPGGSKGETQYF.

The V gene is TRBV5-1, the J gene TRBJ1-6; 10 positions match TRBD1. V lost 2 bases, J lost 0 bases, and 2 bases stayed unmatched. The CDR3 extends over 17 amino acids. In germline, CDR1 is SGHRS, CDR2 YFSETQ. This CDR3 is CASSLGQGGSYNSPLHF. CDR3 in DNA: TGCGCCAGCAGCTTAGGACAGGGGGGCTCCTATAATTCACCCCTCCACTTT. Looking up the rest from reference TRBV5-1 and TRBJ1-6 gives the full variable domain: KAGVTQTPRYLIKTRGQQVTLSCSPISGHRSVSWYQQTPGQGLQFLFEYFSETQRNKGNFPGRFSGRQFSNSRSEMNVSTLELGDSALYLCASSLGQGGSYNSPLHFGNGTRLTVT.

The chain couples TRBV27 to TRBJ2-1; no firm D call. The germline V gene has CDR1 MNHEY and CDR2 SMNVEV (reference sequence). Trimming took 2 bases from V and 8 from J, leaving 4 bases between them. The CDR3 length is 11 residues. CDR3 sequence: CASSLGHEQFF. In nucleotides, the CDR3 is TGTGCCAGCAGTTTAGGCCATGAGCAGTTCTTC.

V gene TRBV19 combines with J gene TRBJ2-3; 9 nucleotides line up with TRBD2. J lost 4 bases, V lost 5 bases, and 4 bases had no gene match. Germline V gene data show CDR1 as LNHDA and CDR2 as SQIVND (reference sequence). The CDR3 has 14 residues. The DNA for the CDR3 is TGTGCCAGTAGTCCGAGACTAGCGGCAGATACGCAGTATTTT. It is translated as CASSPRLAADTQYF.

Here the CDR3 DNA reads TGTGCCAGCAGTGCAGGGGCACGGACTGAAGCTTTCTTT. Translation: CASSAGARTEAFF. The chain couples TRBV2 to TRBJ1-1, with D perhaps matching TRBD1 (6 bases). Trimming stripped 4 bases from V and 5 bases from J, with 11 bases between. Germline-derived CDR1 and CDR2 are SNHLY and FYNNEI. The CDR3 totals 13 residues.

The gene calls are TRBV7-9 and TRBJ1-6; the match to TRBD1 covers 7 bases. Germline CDR1 SEHNR, CDR2 FQNEAQ (reference sequence). CDR3 length equals 15 residues. The junction had 12 bases not matched to a gene; V was cut back by 6 bases and J by 10 bases. The CDR3 sequence: CASRSQHRGKSPLHF. CDR3 in DNA: TGTGCCAGCAGGTCACAGCACAGGGGAAAATCACCCCTCCACTTT.

The chain carries TRBV4-3 and TRBJ1-4; TRBD1 might be the D (6 bases). V lost 0 bases and J lost 7, with 9 bases in between. The germline CDR1 and CDR2 sequences are LGHNA and YSLEER. The CDR3 totals 14 residues. The CDR3 region is CASSQEGHPEKLFF. In DNA, the CDR3 is TGCGCCAGCAGCCAAGAGGGACACCCTGAAAAACTGTTTTTT.

This rearrangement joins TRBV5-6 to TRBJ2-7; possible D gene TRBD2, 6 bases. This CDR3 has 15 amino acids. Germline CDR1 SGHDT, CDR2 YYEEEE. V was shortened by 2 bases and J by 4 bases, with 16 bases between the two germline ends. The CDR3 region is CASSLRGLPPYEQYF. In DNA, the CDR3 is TGTGCCAGCAGCTTAAGGGGACTTCCTCCTTACGAGCAGTACTTC.

In this sample, this clone turned up once. The chain couples TRBV3-1 (or the pseudogene TRBV3-2) to TRBJ2-1; tentatively, D is TRBD2 (5 bases). This CDR3 has 13 amino acids. Looked up from germline, CDR1 is LGHDT and CDR2 is YNNKEL (reference sequence). V lost 3 bases, J lost 12 bases, and 15 bases lay in between. CDR3 nucleotides: TGTGCCAGCAGCCATCCTTGGGAGTGGAGGCAGTTCTTC. Translating gives CASSHPWEWRQFF.